This is a list of T cell receptor beta chains from one sample in a study of blood T cell repertoires in COVID-19. TCRdb's copy holds only in-frame clones and misses some; the assay was immunoSEQ multiplex PCR. This table holds over 100,000 clones, about 85% found once. The source material was peripheral blood. Source of these receptors: an elderly man with acute or convalescent COVID-19. Each CDR3 is given with its conserved first and last residue. The D gene is left open where the match is weak. A clone size is listed for some rows: how often the clone was seen (once, few, many), or a class if it is expanded.

abundance	d_gene	v_gene	j_gene	CDR3nt	CDR3aa
NA	TRBD1	TRBV6-2/TRBV6-3	TRBJ2-1	TGTGCCAGCAGTTTGACAGGGGACGATGAGCAGTTCTTC	CASSLTGDDEQFF
NA	TRBD1	TRBV18	TRBJ2-7	TGTGCCAGCTCCCAGGGACAGGTGAGCTCCTACGAGCAGTACTTC	CASSQGQVSSYEQYF
NA	NA	TRBV2	TRBJ2-1	TGTGCCAGCAGTGGGGACCAAATAGGGGGTTTCTTC	CASSGDQIGGFF
NA	NA	TRBV9	TRBJ1-2	TGTGCCAGCAGCGTATCGGCCGGGAGTTCTAACTATGGCTACACCTTC	CASSVSAGSSNYGYTF
NA	TRBD1	TRBV7-9	TRBJ1-1	TGTGCCAGCAGCCCCGACAGGGCGAACCCTGAAGCTTTCTTT	CASSPDRANPEAFF
few	TRBD1	TRBV2	TRBJ1-1	TGTGCCAGCTCAGACAGGGACACTGAAGCTTTCTTT	CASSDRDTEAFF
NA	NA	TRBV6-5	TRBJ1-1	TGTGCCAGCAGCCAGGACAGAAACACTGAAGCTTTCTTT	CASSQDRNTEAFF
NA	TRBD1	TRBV5-1	TRBJ1-2	TGCGCCAGCAGCTCGGGACAGGAGAACTATGGCTACACCTTC	CASSSGQENYGYTF
NA	TRBD1	TRBV7-2	TRBJ2-7	TGTGCCAGCAGCCCCCGGCAGGGGGCCTACGAGCAGTACTTC	CASSPRQGAYEQYF
NA	NA	TRBV7-3	TRBJ2-2	TGTGCCAGCATCTCCTTTGAGGGAGAAACCGGGGAGCTGTTTTTT	CASISFEGETGELFF
NA	TRBD1	TRBV19	TRBJ1-6	TGTGCCAGTAGTGAACAGGGGGGCCCTTCACCCCTCCACTTT	CASSEQGGPSPLHF
NA	TRBD2	TRBV28	TRBJ2-4	TGTGCCAGCAGTGACATTGCGGGAGGGCCCTCCAAAAACATTCAGTACTTC	CASSDIAGGPSKNIQYF
once	NA	TRBV28	TRBJ1-5	TGTGCCAGCACCCAATCAAGACAGATCAAAGGCAATCAGCCCCAGCATTTT	CASTQSRQIKGNQPQHF
NA	NA	TRBV19	TRBJ1-2	TGTGCCAGTACAAGCGGGACCTTCTACACCTTC	CASTSGTFYTF
NA	NA	TRBV6-5	TRBJ2-6	TGTGCCACCCGTCCGGGCTCTGGGGCCAACGTCCTGACTTTC	CATRPGSGANVLTF
NA	NA	TRBV15	TRBJ2-3	TGTGCCACCAGCAGAGAACAGGGTAGCACAGATACGCAGTATTTT	CATSREQGSTDTQYF
NA	NA	TRBV19	TRBJ2-5	TGTGCCAGTAGTATTCAGGCTGCGTCAGAGACCCAGTACTTC	CASSIQAASETQYF
NA	TRBD2	TRBV4-1	TRBJ2-1	TGCGCCAGCAGCCTTCTTTTGGCGGGAGGTTACAATGAGCAGTTCTTC	CASSLLLAGGYNEQFF
NA	NA	TRBV29-1	TRBJ1-1	TGCAGCGTTGTGCGGGGTCTTGGCACTGAAGCTTTCTTT	CSVVRGLGTEAFF
NA	TRBD2	TRBV10-3	TRBJ2-1	TGTGCCGCATCGCGGGGAGGGAATGAGCAGTTCTTC	CAASRGGNEQFF
NA	NA	TRBV9	TRBJ2-3	TGTGCCAGCAGCGTAAATGTCCACACAGATACGCAGTATTTT	CASSVNVHTDTQYF
once	NA	TRBV5-4	TRBJ2-5	TGTGCCAGCAGCCTAAGGAGCGGCCAAGAGACCCAGTACTTC	CASSLRSGQETQYF
NA	NA	TRBV5-1	TRBJ2-2	TGCGCCAGCAGCTTGGCGAGGGGACAGAACACCGGGGAGCTGTTTTTT	CASSLARGQNTGELFF
NA	NA	TRBV28	TRBJ1-5	TGTGCCAGCGCTTCACGGAGACTTAGCAATCAGCCCCAGCATTTT	CASASRRLSNQPQHF
NA	NA	TRBV5-5	TRBJ2-6	TGTGCCAGCAGCTTGATCTGGACACTTGGTGCTGGGGCCAACGTCCTGACTTTC	CASSLIWTLGAGANVLTF
NA	TRBD2	TRBV28	TRBJ2-5	TGTGCCAGCAGGTCCCCTAGCGGGAGGACAGAGACCCAGTACTTC	CASRSPSGRTETQYF